This T cell receptor (beta chain) came from a study of cytomegalovirus exposure and HLA in healthy donors. This CDR3 is 15 amino acids long. Points on this clone: Its antigen is still unknown.

Vbeta (60) and Jbeta (13) primers were used in the PCR. Original analysis: Roughly 10 million shared chains were among some 75 million unique TCR beta chains counted in a later analysis. Sequencing was performed with immunoSEQ multiplex PCR; in TCRdb, only in-frame clones are kept and a portion is missing. The V and J calls and clone size were taken over from that table, and D and trimming were inferred from the DNA. The repertoire consists of roughly 130,000 clones, with about 66% occurring once and the leading ten covering about 1.8%. Whole-study results and caveats: Analyzed later, most CMV-associated TCR beta chains appeared HLA-restricted.

This TCR derives from a male donor in good health and CMV-seronegative. Sequenced material: PBMCs. The rearrangement uses TRBV21-1 and TRBJ2-4; TRBD2 is the table's D call and was not checked against the DNA. TRBV21-1 is termed a pseudogene. CDR3 bases: TGTGCCAGCAGCAAATTCAGACTGGGTTGGGACATTCAGTACTTC. This gives the protein CASSKFRLGWDIQYF.